This T cell receptor beta chain was identified in a study of OX40 agonist ivuxolimab in advanced cancers. At the level of the study: Three patients had partial responses: one hepatocellular carcinoma, two cutaneous melanoma.

Broader study findings: A proportion of nonresponders additionally exhibited low normalized T-cell clonal expansion.

Assay used: immunoSEQ multiplex PCR; TCRdb lists only in-frame clones, some missing. The sample lists 65,000 to 75,000 clones, approximately 90% occurring once. Patients who had autoimmune disease history or got systemic immunosuppression were left out. The germline V and J ends were trimmed by 1 base and 6 bases, with 10 bases remaining between them. The CDR3 has 14 amino acids. Looked up from germline, CDR1 is SEHNR and CDR2 is FQNEAQ (reference sequence). There are a few counts of this clone. The antigen remains undetermined. This receptor was identified in an adult with an advanced solid tumor such as melanoma, head and neck, liver or kidney cancer. Sequencing was performed on CD4+ or CD8+ T cells sorted from blood, taken in a trial of the OX40 agonist ivuxolimab. The chain carries TRBV7-9 and TRBJ1-5; D is unresolved. CDR3 amino acids: CASSLGDQGQPQHF. The CDR3 DNA sequence: TGTGCCAGCAGCTTAGGCGACCAAGGTCAGCCCCAGCATTTT. Drawing the rest from reference TRBV7-9 and TRBJ1-5, the complete variable domain is DTGVSQNPRHKITKRGQNVTFRCDPISEHNRLYWYRQTLGQGPEFLTYFQNEAQLEKSRLLSDRFSAERPKGSFSTLEIQRTEQGDSAMYLCASSLGDQGQPQHFGDGTRLSIL.